The 11 T cell receptor beta chains reported below all come from one sample, sequenced in a study of T-cell memory formation after mild COVID-19. From the 5' RACE reads, TCRdb called clonotypes with MiXCR, one entry per CDR3 protein. Among hundreds of thousands of distinct CDR3 sequences, about a fifth were seen once, and the ten largest hold around 7.7%. Sequencing used PBMCs or a T cell subset sorted from them (not recorded which). The receptors derive from an adult woman who had mild COVID-19 (a few samples of this study predate the infection). Cell type and time point are not known.

In its sample, this clonotype was seen a few times. The rearrangement joins TRBV3-1 to TRBJ2-3; D uncertain. V lost 1 base, J lost 0 bases, and 14 bases lay in between. This CDR3 is 17 amino acids long. Germline CDR1 and CDR2: LGHDT and YNNKEL (reference sequence). The CDR3 reads CASSQAHAVTSTDTQYF. The CDR3 DNA reads TGTGCCAGCAGCCAAGCCCACGCCGTTACTAGCACAGATACGCAGTATTTT.

This clonotype showed up just a few times. This chain connects TRBV10-3 to TRBJ1-1, with a possible D match to TRBD1 (5 bases). V was shortened by 4 bases and J by 0 bases, with 12 bases between the two germline ends. The CDR3 spans 15 residues. CDR1 is ENHRY and CDR2 is SYGVKD in the germline V gene. The CDR3 protein is CAISAGGPLNTEAFF. In DNA, the CDR3 is TGTGCCATCAGTGCGGGGGGACCCTTGAACACTGAAGCTTTCTTT.

V usage is TRBV9 and J usage is TRBJ2-3; 11 bases fit TRBD2. CDR1 SGDLS and CDR2 YYNGEE come from the germline V gene. V lost 0 bases, J lost 4 bases, and 4 bases stayed unmatched. CDR3 size: 16 residues. CDR3 amino acids: CASSVGSSGGADTQYF. The CDR3 bases are TGTGCCAGCAGCGTAGGGAGTAGCGGGGGGGCAGATACGCAGTATTTT.

V usage is TRBV3-1 and J usage is TRBJ2-5, with 7 nucleotides matching TRBD2. The CDR3 totals 15 residues. Trimming took 0 bases from V and 4 from J; bases not matched to a gene: 5. Germline V gives CDR1 LGHDT, CDR2 YNNKEL (reference sequence). The DNA for the CDR3 is TGTGCCAGCAGCCAAGATCGGCAGCGGGGAGAGACCCAGTACTTC. Translating gives CASSQDRQRGETQYF.

This clonotype was recorded a few times. The CDR3 sequence: CAISPTDNQETQYF. In DNA form, the CDR3 reads TGTGCCATCAGTCCTACCGACAACCAAGAGACCCAGTACTTC. The chain joins TRBV10-3 to TRBJ2-5; D remains unclear. V lost 5 bases to trimming and J lost 0 bases, with 10 bases between them. The CDR3 has 14 residues. CDR1 is ENHRY and CDR2 is SYGVKD in the germline V gene.

This clonotype has a handful of counts. The rearrangement uses TRBV3-1 and TRBJ2-2; no firm D call. Germline V gene lookup returns CDR1 LGHDT and CDR2 YNNKEL (reference sequence). Trimming shortened V by 4 bases and J by 6 bases, and 6 bases separated the two germline ends. The CDR3 spans 12 residues. The CDR3 spells CASSRIPGELFF. CDR3 nucleotide sequence: TGTGCCAGCAGCCGGATTCCCGGGGAGCTGTTTTTT.

J is TRBJ1-1 and V is TRBV6-5; 8 positions match TRBD1. The CDR3 length is 13 residues. V was pared by 7 bases and J by 6 bases, with 7 bases of the junction left unmatched. The germline gives CDR1 MNHEY, CDR2 SVGAGI. As DNA, the CDR3 is TGTGCCAGCACCCGACAGGGGAGCTCTGAAGCTTTCTTT. It codes for CASTRQGSSEAFF.

This clonotype occurred a few times. The V and J genes are TRBV12-3 or TRBV12-4 and TRBJ1-2; D is possibly TRBD1 (6 bases). The CDR3 spans 13 residues. The V and J ends lost 8 bases and 4 bases respectively, with 14 bases between them. The CDR3 DNA sequence: TGTGCCAGCGGAACGGACAGCCTCTATGGCTACACCTTC. Encoded protein: CASGTDSLYGYTF.

The rearrangement uses TRBV6-6 and TRBJ1-2, with D unresolved. V was pared by 6 bases and J by 7 bases, with 21 bases between. Germline assignment: CDR1 MNHNY and CDR2 SVGAGI (reference sequence). The CDR3 sequence is 15 residues long. The CDR3 is CASRARGEVEGGYTF. In nucleotides, the CDR3 is TGTGCCAGCAGGGCCCGGGGTGAAGTAGAGGGTGGCTACACCTTC.

This rearrangement joins TRBV11-3 to TRBJ2-2; tentative D call: TRBD2 (5 bases). Germline CDR1 SGHNT, CDR2 YENEEA. The CDR3 consists of 15 residues. Trimming shortened V by 3 bases and J by 0 bases, and 8 bases separated the two germline ends. CDR3 in amino acids: CASSFHGANTGELFF. The CDR3 DNA sequence: TGTGCCAGCAGCTTCCACGGGGCGAACACCGGGGAGCTGTTTTTT.

This clonotype was counted a few times. V is TRBV7-9 and J is TRBJ1-1; 11 nucleotides line up with TRBD1. The CDR3 contains 14 residues. The J segment lost 5 bases and the V segment lost 8 bases, leaving 7 bases of the junction unmatched. Germline V gene lookup returns CDR1 SEHNR and CDR2 FQNEAQ (reference sequence). The CDR3 DNA reads as TGTGCCAGCGCCGGCGGGACAGGGGGGACTGAAGCTTTCTTT. Its protein is CASAGGTGGTEAFF.